These 8 T cell receptor beta chains were all obtained from the same sample, sequenced in a study of CD8 T cells in acute hepatitis C reinfection. The study's findings and limits: Overrepresentation in the naive pool did not explain the preferential TRBV04 and TRBV06 usage seen in all groups.

Method: immunoSEQ multiplex PCR; TCRdb's copy keeps in-frame clones and lacks some. The sample includes approximately 4,200 clones, approximately 39% seen only once; the top ten take 8.5% to 9%. Time point indicated: acute HCV infection, within 168 days of estimated infection date. Hepatitis C virus-specific T cells were sequenced directly ex vivo without in vitro expansion. The sample here was HCV NS3-1073 tetramer-sorted CD8+ T cells from PBMCs, taken during acute infection. These receptors were taken from a man aged 25-40 years with chronic hepatitis C.

This clone rates as large. The CDR3 nucleotides are TGTGCCAGCAGCTTAGCGCTATCTAGCGGGGAGCCCTACGAGCAGTACTTC. Translation gives CASSLALSSGEPYEQYF. The rearrangement uses TRBV7-2 and TRBJ2-7, with 9 bases matching TRBD2. The CDR3 covers 17 residues. V dropped 0 bases and J dropped 2; count of bases not matched to a gene: 8. From germline, CDR1 is SGHTA and CDR2 FQGNSA.

V gene TRBV4-3 combines with J gene TRBJ2-1; the D gene is possibly TRBD2 (6 bases). Per germline, CDR1 LGHNA and CDR2 YSLEER. The CDR3 is made up of 15 amino acids. Trimming stripped 0 bases from V and 6 bases from J, with 12 bases between. The CDR3: CASSQEVAAGNEQFF. The CDR3 DNA reads as TGCGCCAGCAGCCAAGAAGTGGCAGCGGGCAATGAGCAGTTCTTC.

The CDR3 here is CASGTGGDTEAFF. The CDR3 DNA is TGTGCCAGCGGAACAGGGGGCGACACTGAAGCTTTCTTT. This chain links TRBV4-2 with TRBJ1-1; 9 nucleotides line up with TRBD1. J gave up 3 bases and V 8 bases, and 4 bases lay outside the gene matches. There are 13 residues in the CDR3. From germline, CDR1 is LGHNA and CDR2 YNFKEQ.

Here the CDR3 reads CASSEISGASYEQYF. CDR3 nucleotide sequence: TGTGCCAGCAGTGAGATTAGCGGGGCCTCCTACGAGCAGTACTTC. This rearrangement joins TRBV4-2 to TRBJ2-7; 8 bases are shared with TRBD2. The CDR3 spans 15 residues. The V segment lost 6 bases and the J segment 0 bases; nucleotides outside the gene matches: 7. Germline V gene sequence: CDR1 LGHNA, CDR2 YNFKEQ.

Comments on this clone: Other nucleotide sequences in the sample specify the same CDR3. This rearrangement joins TRBV9 to TRBJ2-7, with D possibly being TRBD2 (5 bases). Germline lookup yields CDR1 SGDLS and CDR2 YYNGEE. The CDR3 runs 18 residues. Trimming shortened V by 0 bases and J by 4 bases, and 23 bases separated the two germline ends. The CDR3 region has the DNA TGTGCCAGCAGCGTAGATATGGAGGTTGGCGATTCCCCGTACGAGCAGTACTTC. Protein: CASSVDMEVGDSPYEQYF.

This clone has more than one count but fewer than ten. J is TRBJ2-7 and V is TRBV19; D may match TRBD1 or TRBD2 (5 bases each). V lost 6 bases to trimming and J lost 6 bases, with 15 bases between them. CDR1 LNHDA and CDR2 SQIVND come from the germline V gene (reference sequence). This CDR3 comprises 13 residues. In nucleotides, the CDR3 is TGTGCCAGTAGAATGGAAGGGACCGGCGAGCAGTACTTC. Its protein product is CASRMEGTGEQYF.

The rearrangement joins TRBV4-2 to TRBJ2-7, with 10 nucleotides matching TRBD1. With V trimmed by 5 bases and J by 7 bases, 17 bases remained unmatched. This CDR3 has 17 residues. Germline assignment: CDR1 LGHNA and CDR2 YNFKEQ. CDR3 residues: CASSAEIPGQGIGEQYF. CDR3 nucleotides: TGTGCCAGCAGCGCAGAAATACCGGGACAGGGGATAGGGGAGCAGTACTTC.

This chain joins TRBV4-2 and TRBJ2-5, with TRBD1 matching over 7 bases. The J call could be wrong; TRBJ2-7 is a better fit for the DNA end. This CDR3 comprises 13 residues. The V gene's germline CDR1 is LGHNA and CDR2 YNFKEQ. The CDR3 reads CASSPETGAEQYF. Written as DNA, the CDR3 is TGTGCCAGCAGCCCTGAAACAGGGGCCGAGCAGTACTTC.